The 19 T cell receptor beta chains below were found in one sample sequenced in a study of molecular identifiers for immune sequencing clone quantification. TCRdb processed the PCR reads anew with MiXCR; each CDR3 protein has one entry. The sample yields 300,000 to 400,000 distinct CDR3 sequences, 20% to 25% seen once. Sequencing input: naive CD8+ T cells from blood, with Jurkat cell RNA spiked in. Subset given: FACS-sorted CD8+CD4-CCR7+CD45RA+ naive T cells. The receptor source for this set is a human donor in good health. Some libraries in this study had Jurkat cell RNA spiked in.

This clonotype came up many times. The chain combines TRBV6-5 with TRBJ1-4, with D possibly matching TRBD1 (5 bases). CDR3 length equals 16 residues. V gave up 0 bases and J gave up 5 bases, with 13 bases separating them. Germline CDR1 reads MNHEY; CDR2 reads SVGAGI. The CDR3 is CASSYSMQGRNEKLFF. Written as DNA, the CDR3 is TGTGCCAGCAGTTACTCGATGCAGGGTAGAAATGAAAAACTGTTTTTT.

The chain carries TRBV24-1 and TRBJ2-7, with TRBD2 matching 10 bases. V trimming: 10 bases; J trimming: 0 bases; junction bases outside the gene matches: 8. Germline V gene data show CDR1 as KGHDR and CDR2 as SFDVKD. This CDR3 contains 15 residues. CDR3 sequence reads: CATSPGLAHSYEQYF. The CDR3 nucleotides are TGTGCCACTTCTCCGGGACTAGCGCACTCCTACGAGCAGTACTTC.

For this clonotype: A much more abundant neighbour one base away suggests this may be a read error. The J gene is TRBJ2-1, the V gene TRBV5-3; 7 bases agree with TRBD2. TRBV5-3 is an ORF; its function is uncertain. The CDR3 loop spans 15 amino acids. CDR3 nucleotide sequence: TGTGCCAGCAGCTTGGCCCGATCCGGACTAGAAAACCAGGACTTC. This gives the protein CASSLARSGLENQDF.

Comments on this clonotype: A much bigger clone sits one base away, suggesting this may be a read error. The chain uses TRBV2 and TRBJ1-3, with a weak D call TRBD1 (6 bases). Germline lookup yields CDR1 SNHLY and CDR2 FYNNEI. This CDR3 has 15 residues. V lost 0 bases, J lost 2 bases, and 8 bases lay in between. CDR3: CASSEAGAAGNTIYF. As DNA, the CDR3 is TGTGCCAGCAGTGAAGCGGGGGCCGCTGGAAACACCATATATTTT. Based on the CDR3 plus reference TRBV2 and TRBJ1-3, the full variable domain is EPEVTQTPSHQVTQMGQEVILRCVPISNHLYFYWYRQILGQKVEFLVSFYNNEISEKSEIFDDQFSVERPDGSNFTLKIRSTKLEDSAMYFCASSEAGAAGNTIYFGEGSWLTVV.

This clonotype occurred many times. The chain combines TRBV6-2 or TRBV6-3 with TRBJ2-7; D is possibly TRBD1 (6 bases). Trimming left V 2 bases short and J 3 bases short, with 14 bases between. Looked up from germline, CDR1 is MNHEY and CDR2 is SVGEGT. CDR3 length equals 15 residues. The CDR3 spells CASSYPDSSYYEQYF. CDR3 DNA sequence: TGTGCCAGCAGTTACCCGGACAGTTCTTACTACGAGCAGTACTTC.

The chain recombines TRBV27 with TRBJ1-2, with 10 bases aligning to TRBD1. Losses at the gene ends were 4 bases for V and 7 bases for J; bases not matched to a gene: 6. CDR1 and CDR2 (germline): MNHEY, SMNVEV (reference sequence). This CDR3 has 14 amino acids. Here the CDR3 reads CASSSGQGWFGYTF. The CDR3 DNA reads as TGTGCCAGCAGTTCGGGACAGGGGTGGTTTGGCTACACCTTC.

Concerning this clonotype itself: A much larger clone lies a single base off, so this may be a read error. Lacking the conserved final phenylalanine or tryptophan, this CDR3 likely reflects a read error. This sequence joins TRBV6-2 or TRBV6-3 and TRBJ1-1; D gene uncertain. Trimming cost V 6 bases and J 4 bases, with 12 bases left between them. This CDR3 spans 13 amino acids. Germline-derived CDR1 and CDR2 are MNHEY and SVGEGT. The CDR3 nucleotides read TGTGCCAGCAGCATAGCCTGGGGCACTGAAGCTTTCCTT. Translating gives CASSIAWGTEAFL.

This clonotype showed up just a few times. The chain couples TRBV27 to TRBJ2-3; TRBD2 matches 7 bases. The V gene's germline CDR1 is MNHEY and CDR2 SMNVEV (reference sequence). V lost 5 bases and J lost 1; bases outside the gene matches: 12. The length of the CDR3 is 17 residues. In DNA, the CDR3 is TGTGCCAGCAGTAGCTTAGCGGGTGCCCTCGGCACAGATACGCAGTATTTT. This sequence encodes CASSSLAGALGTDTQYF.

The chain is built from TRBV5-4 and TRBJ1-1; D call uncertain. CDR1 and CDR2 (germline): SGHNT, YYREEE (reference sequence). With 1 base removed from V and 1 base from J, the gap between germline ends came to 20 bases. CDR3 size: 18 residues. In nucleotides, the CDR3 is TGTGCCAGCAGCTTGCCGAGTGGTCGCCTGGGCCCGAACACTGAAGCTTTCTTT. Amino acids: CASSLPSGRLGPNTEAFF.

This clonotype has a count of ten or more. The chain links TRBV11-2 to TRBJ1-2; no clear D. The CDR3 contains 16 residues. V lost 4 bases to trimming and J lost 4 bases, with 19 bases between them. The germline V gene has CDR1 SGHAT and CDR2 FQNNGV. CDR3 nucleotides: TGTGCCAGCAGCTATCCCGGTAGCACAGACTTCTATGGCTACACCTTC. Translating gives CASSYPGSTDFYGYTF. The whole variable domain, remainder taken from reference TRBV11-2 and TRBJ1-2, is EAGVAQSPRYKIIEKRQSVAFWCNPISGHATLYWYQQILGQGPKLLIQFQNNGVVDDSQLPKDRFSAERLKGVDSTLKIQPAKLEDSAVYLCASSYPGSTDFYGYTFGSGTRLTVV.

A word on this clonotype: A much bigger clone sits one base away, suggesting this may be a read error. V gene TRBV2 combines with J gene TRBJ2-7, with unresolved D. Germline loops: CDR1 SNHLY, CDR2 FYNNEI. This CDR3 spans 15 amino acids. The CDR3 here is CASLMKTKLSYGQYF. As DNA, the CDR3 is TGTGCCAGCCTTATGAAAACCAAGCTCTCCTACGGGCAGTACTTC.

This clonotype was observed at least ten times. V and J are TRBV20-1 and TRBJ2-5, with D maybe TRBD2 (6 bases). V lost 5 bases and J lost 1, with 14 bases in between. Germline CDR1 reads DFQATT; CDR2 reads SNEGSKA (reference sequence). This CDR3 comprises 14 residues. CDR3 in DNA: TGCAGTGCTCACGGTAGCGGCTTCCAAGAGACCCAGTACTTC. Amino acid sequence: CSAHGSGFQETQYF.

In this sample, this clonotype turned up many times. J is TRBJ1-2 and V is TRBV7-2; D ambiguous. V lost 3 bases and J 2 bases, leaving 19 bases between the germline ends. CDR1 is SGHTA and CDR2 is FQGNSA in the germline V gene. This CDR3 has 17 amino acids. Here the CDR3 reads CASSLMSGIGKNYGYTF. Written as DNA, the CDR3 is TGTGCCAGCAGCTTGATGAGCGGGATTGGCAAAAACTATGGCTACACCTTC. Supplemented by reference TRBV7-2 and TRBJ1-2, the full variable domain reads GAGVSQSPSNKVTEKGKDVELRCDPISGHTALYWYRQSLGQGLEFLIYFQGNSAPDKSGLPSDRFSAERTGGSVSTLTIQRTQQEDSAVYLCASSLMSGIGKNYGYTFGSGTRLTVV.

This sequence joins TRBV7-9 and TRBJ2-2; 10 bases are shared with TRBD1. From germline, CDR1 is SEHNR and CDR2 FQNEAQ (reference sequence). This CDR3 is 17 amino acids long. Unmatched junction bases numbered 8, after V lost 3 bases and J lost 4 bases. CDR3 bases: TGTGCCAGCAGCTTTTCTCGGGACAGGGGCAGCACCGGGGAGCTGTTTTTT. Translation gives CASSFSRDRGSTGELFF.

A note on this clonotype: A read error is possible here, since a much larger clone lies one base away. The chain links TRBV6-1 to TRBJ1-5; tentatively, D is TRBD1 (6 bases). Trimming removed 10 bases from V and 0 bases from J, with 25 bases in between. Looked up from germline, CDR1 is MNHNS and CDR2 is SASEGT. The length of the CDR3 is 18 residues. The CDR3 nucleotides read TGTGCCACCATTGGTCGGGCAGGGGCATCGAATAGCAATCAGCCCCAGCATTTT. As protein: CATIGRAGASNSNQPQHF.

The sample holds a few counts of this clonotype. J is TRBJ1-1 and V is TRBV27, with 7 bases fitting TRBD1. Looked up from germline, CDR1 is MNHEY and CDR2 is SMNVEV (reference sequence). The CDR3 consists of 13 residues. V lost 8 bases to trimming and J lost 11 bases; unmatched junction nucleotides: 14. CDR3: CASAEGALRTAFF. The CDR3 bases are TGTGCCAGCGCCGAGGGGGCGTTGAGAACGGCTTTCTTT.

The sample holds many counts of this clonotype. The genes are TRBV9 and TRBJ2-5; weak D call: TRBD2 (6 bases). From germline, CDR1 is SGDLS and CDR2 YYNGEE. Trimming took 0 bases from V and 1 from J, leaving 7 bases between them. The CDR3 has 14 amino acids. The CDR3 reads CASSVATSQETQYF. The CDR3, as DNA: TGTGCCAGCAGCGTAGCGACTAGCCAAGAGACCCAGTACTTC. The full variable domain, completed using reference TRBV9 and TRBJ2-5, is DSGVTQTPKHLITATGQRVTLRCSPRSGDLSVYWYQQSLDQGLQFLIQYYNGEERAKGNILERFSAQQFPDLHSELNLSSLELGDSALYFCASSVATSQETQYFGPGTRLLVL.

With regard to this clonotype: A read error may be the cause here, since a much bigger clone is one base away. V is TRBV13 and J is TRBJ1-2; perhaps TRBD1 as D (6 bases). The V and J ends lost 5 bases and 6 bases respectively, with 25 bases between them. The length of the CDR3 is 17 residues. Per germline, CDR1 PRHDT and CDR2 FYEKMQ (reference sequence). The CDR3 bases are TGTGCCAGCAGCCAACGGGGGTCAGCCTTGGGGGCAGATGGCTACACCTTC. This encodes CASSQRGSALGADGYTF.

This clonotype has just a few counts. The rearrangement links TRBV3-1 to TRBJ1-1; perhaps TRBD1 as D (5 bases). V was trimmed by 4 bases and J by 1 base, leaving 13 bases between them. Per the germline V gene, CDR1 is LGHDT and CDR2 is YNNKEL (reference sequence). The CDR3 consists of 15 residues. As DNA, the CDR3 is TGTGCCAGCAGCCCGATCGACAGCACGAACACTGAAGCTTTCTTT. Residues: CASSPIDSTNTEAFF.